Listed below are T cell receptor beta chains from one sample, sequenced in a study of blood T cell repertoires in COVID-19. The repertoire was sequenced with immunoSEQ multiplex PCR; TCRdb's copy has only in-frame clones and lacks some. The sample lists fewer than 85,000 clones; 70% to 75% were seen once. Material for sequencing was peripheral blood. These receptors all come from a man aged 55 to 70 with acute or convalescent COVID-19. The CDR3 runs from the conserved cysteine through the conserved F or W.

cdr3_aa | v_call
CASGGPGQVRTEAFF | TRBV6-5
CASGTLTDTQYF | TRBV9
CASSRLAGGHEQFF | TRBV7-3
CAISRGQPQHF | TRBV6-5
CASSLDGGRNTGELFF | TRBV5-4
CASSPETGFTDTQYF | TRBV7-3
CASSYERNNEQFF | TRBV6-6
CASSRGLDYGYTF | TRBV11-1
CASSGEGEVTGELFF | TRBV19
CASSLFGTHGTTGELFF | TRBV11-2
CASSQLAGVEQFF | TRBV11-3
CASKGAGGSTDTQYF | TRBV11-2
CASRDGFTRGGTEAFF | TRBV19
CASRRTDTGELFF | TRBV19
CSASWIERASGSTDTQYF | TRBV20-1
CAWNKQNQETQYF | TRBV30
CASSPRGKNTEAFF | TRBV14
CAISDLSSNSPLHF | TRBV10-3
CASSPTGGTGNTIYF | TRBV7-9
CASSSSDRASETQYF | TRBV7-3
CASSPSLSYNEQFF | TRBV18
CASSPRRDREVQYF | TRBV11-3
CASRTSGGIDTQYF | TRBV6-5
CASSQPQQGDYGYTF | TRBV4-2
CATSDSAGRLGYTF | TRBV24-1
CASSSGRYNEQFF | TRBV11-1